One and the same sample provided the 2 T cell receptor beta chains below, sequenced in a study of blood T cell repertoires in COVID-19. The method was immunoSEQ multiplex PCR; TCRdb's version includes in-frame clones alone and lacks a portion of them. The sample has about 160,000 clones, 85% seen once. The source material was peripheral blood. The receptors were sampled from a human donor with acute or convalescent COVID-19. The donor label of this sample is uncertain.

This chain uses TRBV9 with TRBJ1-5; 9 bases fit TRBD1. The ends lost 8 bases at V and 6 bases at J; junction bases unmatched: 12. The CDR3 runs 15 residues. Germline V gives CDR1 SGDLS, CDR2 YYNGEE. CDR3 coding DNA: TGTGCCAGTGGCCGGGGACAGGGTCCAGGTCAGCCCCAGCATTTT. Translated: CASGRGQGPGQPQHF. The whole variable domain, filled in from reference TRBV9 and TRBJ1-5, reads DSGVTQTPKHLITATGQRVTLRCSPRSGDLSVYWYQQSLDQGLQFLIQYYNGEERAKGNILERFSAQQFPDLHSELNLSSLELGDSALYFCASGRGQGPGQPQHFGDGTRLSIL.

This rearrangement joins TRBV28 to TRBJ2-5; 10 positions agree with TRBD2. The V and J ends lost 2 bases and 5 bases, in that order; junction bases with no gene match: 8. Germline V gene data show CDR1 as MDHEN and CDR2 as SYDVKM. The CDR3 runs to 16 residues. The CDR3: CASSLGQSGGVETQYF. The CDR3 bases are TGTGCCAGCAGTTTAGGACAGAGCGGGGGGGTTGAGACCCAGTACTTC.